This TCR beta chain was captured in a study of blood T cell repertoires in COVID-19 (dated by TCRdb to between 2020 and 2021). About the full investigation: The collaborator samples originated in the United States, Italy and Spain and spanned the acute and convalescent phases of COVID-19. The material from the prospective study consisted of cDNA or gDNA derived from T cells, B-cell-depleted T cells, or PBMCs. Where HLA class I and class II types were available, the types were taken from metadata supplied by the sample provider, not from assay-based typing. Subjects who had been exposed to COVID-19, were actively infected with it, or had recovered from it provided the deeply sampled blood TCRbeta repertoires that made up the dataset. The samples were drawn from the first 160 participants of the ongoing ImmuneRACE study and from some 1,300 subjects provided by 6 global collaborators. The repertoires were made available in a free public database intended to serve as a resource for research on the immune response to SARS-CoV-2. Nearly every sample came with metadata listing a de-identified subject ID, COVID-19 status, age in years and sex. General findings and caveats noted by the study authors: The quantity of clinical and demographic metadata differed by source and by participant and was supplied without curation.

Germline trimming: 4 bases from V, 2 bases from J; junction bases outside gene matches: 4. CDR1 and CDR2, per the germline V gene, are KGHSH and LQKENI. The CDR3 covers 16 residues, taking in both the cysteine and the phenylalanine. Just the 48-base CDR3 DNA is kept, in frame starting at base 1. Whole blood was collected in K2EDTA tubes by collaborating institutions according to the institutions' own protocols. For TCRbeta analysis, collaborators shipped samples as frozen whole blood, isolated PBMCs, or DNA extracted from either of those sample types. This clone has a single count. The target of this receptor is not known. Base quality data are lacking; no much larger clone is found one base away. The immunoSEQ Assay, a bias-controlled multiplex PCR, was used to amplify TCRbeta CDR3 regions from genomic DNA. Per the source publication's procedure: The number of nucleated cells in each sample was estimated from the amplification of reference gene primers within the assay. Sequence reads were collapsed and filtered to measure the absolute abundance of every unique TCRbeta CDR3 rearrangement. For each sample, productive Simpson clonality was calculated as the square root of Simpson's diversity index over productive rearrangements. In TCRdb, the immuneACCESS table is reduced to in-frame sequences with V and J assigned. These tables do not hold every clone; where another copy was compared, an unresolved V gene accounts for under half, and the others remain unexplained. The V and J calls and clone size were taken over from that table, and D and trimming were inferred from the DNA. The sample contains tens of thousands of clones, roughly nine tenths of them found a single time. Roughly 5.3% of the sample is in the top ten clones.

The sequence came from an elderly man in a cohort sampled during active COVID-19. Sequencing input: peripheral blood. Recombination linked TRBV18 to TRBJ2-5, with TRBD2 matching 13 junction bases. In nucleotide form, the sequence is TGTGCCAGCTCACGCCCGGGACTAGCGGGGCAAGAGACCCAGTACTTC. Its translation reads: CASSRPGLAGQETQYF.